Shown below are 2 T cell receptor beta chains from a single sample sequenced in a study of cytomegalovirus exposure and HLA in healthy donors. Clones were sequenced by immunoSEQ multiplex PCR, and TCRdb holds only the in-frame ones, with some missing. Here the sample spans about 120,000 clones, roughly 90% being singletons. The sequencing sample was made of PBMCs. These receptors were obtained from a young woman in good health and CMV-seropositive.

The chain carries TRBV7-3 and TRBJ2-3; no clear D gene. CDR1 is SGHTA, CDR2 FQGTGA, per germline. The V gene lost 6 bases and the J gene lost 0 bases, with 10 bases spanning the gap. The CDR3 consists of 14 residues. The CDR3 sequence is CASRSSPSTDTQYF. In nucleotides, the CDR3 is TGTGCCAGCAGATCCTCCCCTAGCACAGATACGCAGTATTTT.

V usage is TRBV15 and J usage is TRBJ2-7; D is unclear. The CDR3 has 13 residues. Looked up from germline, CDR1 is LNHNV and CDR2 is YYDKDF (reference sequence). Trimming cost V 4 bases and J 3 bases, with 10 bases left between them. DNA of the CDR3: TGTGCCACCAGCACGGGTAGCCTCTACGAGCAGTACTTC. This codes for CATSTGSLYEQYF.